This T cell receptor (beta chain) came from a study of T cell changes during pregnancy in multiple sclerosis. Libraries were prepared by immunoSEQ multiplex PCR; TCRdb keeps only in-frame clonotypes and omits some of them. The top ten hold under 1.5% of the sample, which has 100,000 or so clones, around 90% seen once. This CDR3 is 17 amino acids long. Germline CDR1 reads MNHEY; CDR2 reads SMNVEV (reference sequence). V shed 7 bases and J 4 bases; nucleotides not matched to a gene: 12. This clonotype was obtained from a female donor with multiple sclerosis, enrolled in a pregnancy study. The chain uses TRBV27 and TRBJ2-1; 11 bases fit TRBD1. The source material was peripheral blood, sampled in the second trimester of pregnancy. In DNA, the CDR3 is TGTGCCAGCACCTCTCCGCGGGACAGGGGGGATTACAATGAGCAGTTCTTC. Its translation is CASTSPRDRGDYNEQFF.